A selection of T cell receptor beta chains follows, all from one sample in a study of T cells in Graves' hyperthyroidism and ophthalmopathy. MiXCR, applied by TCRdb to the multiplex PCR reads, yields one record per CDR3 protein. The sample yields around 540,000 distinct CDR3 sequences, roughly 46% seen once. The material sequenced was peripheral blood or thyroid tissue (not recorded which). These TCRs come from a woman aged 18-30 years with Graves' hyperthyroidism. Both conserved end residues are part of each CDR3. Each record gives: clone size, D gene, V gene, J gene, CDR3 DNA, CDR3 protein. The D gene is left open where the match is weak. Clone size is shown for a subset of rows, as once, few, many or a class of expanded clone.

.	TRBD1	TRBV25-1	TRBJ1-1	TGTGCCAGCAGTTTCGGGACAGGGGGCGAAGGTACTGAAGCTTTCTTT	CASSFGTGGEGTEAFF
.	.	TRBV25-1	TRBJ1-4	TGTGCCAGCAGTACCGCCTGGACAACTAATGAAAAACTGTTTTTT	CASSTAWTTNEKLFF
many	.	TRBV29-1	TRBJ2-2	TGCAGCGTTGAGAGGCAGTCTGACGGGGAGCTGTTTTTT	CSVERQSDGELFF
.	.	TRBV29-1	TRBJ1-1	TGCAGCGTTGGGAGAGGGGCAGCTTTCTTT	CSVGRGAAFF
.	.	TRBV25-1	TRBJ1-4	TGTGCCAGCAGTGCTAGGGCCAATGAAAAACTGTTTTTT	CASSARANEKLFF
.	TRBD1	TRBV30	TRBJ2-6	TGTGCCTACCAGGGGGCCTGGGCCAACGTCCTGACTTTC	CAYQGAWANVLTF
once	TRBD1	TRBV7-9	TRBJ1-1	TGTGCCAGCAGCTGGACAGGGGGGTACACTGAAGCTTTCTTT	CASSWTGGYTEAFF
.	.	TRBV2	TRBJ2-2	TGTGCCAGCAGCGGGGACATGGCTGGGGAGCTGTTTTTT	CASSGDMAGELFF
few	.	TRBV25-1	TRBJ2-2	TGTGCCAGCAGTGATTGGGCAGATGCCGGCGGGGAGCTGTTTTTT	CASSDWADAGGELFF
.	.	TRBV10-3	TRBJ2-7	TGTGCCATCAGTGAGCGGGGGGCGGGGCAGTACTTC	CAISERGAGQYF
many	.	TRBV2	TRBJ2-6	TGTGCCAGCAGTGAAGGGGTGGTCTCTGGGGCCAACGTCCTGACTTTC	CASSEGVVSGANVLTF
.	.	TRBV7-9	TRBJ1-6	TGTGCCAGCAGCCAAGATGCGGAACGAAATTCACCCCTCCACTTT	CASSQDAERNSPLHF
many	.	TRBV7-3	TRBJ2-5	TGTGCCAGCAGCTTAAGGCTAGAAGAGACCCAGTACTTC	CASSLRLEETQYF
.	TRBD1	TRBV7-9	TRBJ1-2	TGTGCCAGCAGCCGACAGGGGACAGACTATGGCTACACCTTC	CASSRQGTDYGYTF
.	.	TRBV20-1	TRBJ2-5	TGCAGTGCTAGACCTCGACAGGACCAAGAGACCCAGTACTTC	CSARPRQDQETQYF
few	.	TRBV12-3/TRBV12-4	TRBJ1-2	TGTGCCAGCAGTTTATCGATACGGAGAGGAGCTAACTATGGCTACACCTTC	CASSLSIRRGANYGYTF
many	.	TRBV7-8	TRBJ2-5	TGTGCCAGCAGCTTACTCGGTTCGGAGACCCAGTACTTC	CASSLLGSETQYF
.	TRBD1	TRBV7-9	TRBJ1-5	TGTGCCAGCAGTTCACCAGGGGGCGGCAATCAGCCCCAGCATTTT	CASSSPGGGNQPQHF
.	TRBD1	TRBV7-2	TRBJ2-7	TGTGCCAGCAGCCAAGATACAGGGGGCTCCTACGAGCAGTACTTC	CASSQDTGGSYEQYF
few	.	TRBV7-9	TRBJ1-4	TGTGCCAGCAGTTACGTGCGAGGTTTTGAAAAACTGTTTTTT	CASSYVRGFEKLFF
.	.	TRBV24-1	TRBJ2-5	TGTGCCACCGCACCAGAGGGAGTCGGCAATCAGCCCCAGTACTTC	CATAPEGVGNQPQYF
once	TRBD1	TRBV2	TRBJ1-6	TGTGCCAGTCGGATGACAGGGGGCCGTTGGTCACCCCTCCACTTT	CASRMTGGRWSPLHF
.	.	TRBV7-3	TRBJ2-7	TGTGCCAGCAATAGCGTGAACACCGGGGAGCTGTACTTC	CASNSVNTGELYF
many	.	TRBV7-3	TRBJ1-1	TGTGCCAGCAGCTTAATGCGGGACACTGAAGCTTTCTTT	CASSLMRDTEAFF
.	.	TRBV5-1	TRBJ1-2	TGCGCCAGCAGCTTAGCAGGGATTAACGGCTACACCTTC	CASSLAGINGYTF
.	.	TRBV29-1	TRBJ2-5	TGCAGCGTCGCCGACCCGGGAGATGTAAAGGCCCAGTACTTC	CSVADPGDVKAQYF
.	.	TRBV25-1	TRBJ1-2	TGTGCCAGCAGTTACTTCACGAGCCCCCGTCAGGGCGGCTACACCTTC	CASSYFTSPRQGGYTF